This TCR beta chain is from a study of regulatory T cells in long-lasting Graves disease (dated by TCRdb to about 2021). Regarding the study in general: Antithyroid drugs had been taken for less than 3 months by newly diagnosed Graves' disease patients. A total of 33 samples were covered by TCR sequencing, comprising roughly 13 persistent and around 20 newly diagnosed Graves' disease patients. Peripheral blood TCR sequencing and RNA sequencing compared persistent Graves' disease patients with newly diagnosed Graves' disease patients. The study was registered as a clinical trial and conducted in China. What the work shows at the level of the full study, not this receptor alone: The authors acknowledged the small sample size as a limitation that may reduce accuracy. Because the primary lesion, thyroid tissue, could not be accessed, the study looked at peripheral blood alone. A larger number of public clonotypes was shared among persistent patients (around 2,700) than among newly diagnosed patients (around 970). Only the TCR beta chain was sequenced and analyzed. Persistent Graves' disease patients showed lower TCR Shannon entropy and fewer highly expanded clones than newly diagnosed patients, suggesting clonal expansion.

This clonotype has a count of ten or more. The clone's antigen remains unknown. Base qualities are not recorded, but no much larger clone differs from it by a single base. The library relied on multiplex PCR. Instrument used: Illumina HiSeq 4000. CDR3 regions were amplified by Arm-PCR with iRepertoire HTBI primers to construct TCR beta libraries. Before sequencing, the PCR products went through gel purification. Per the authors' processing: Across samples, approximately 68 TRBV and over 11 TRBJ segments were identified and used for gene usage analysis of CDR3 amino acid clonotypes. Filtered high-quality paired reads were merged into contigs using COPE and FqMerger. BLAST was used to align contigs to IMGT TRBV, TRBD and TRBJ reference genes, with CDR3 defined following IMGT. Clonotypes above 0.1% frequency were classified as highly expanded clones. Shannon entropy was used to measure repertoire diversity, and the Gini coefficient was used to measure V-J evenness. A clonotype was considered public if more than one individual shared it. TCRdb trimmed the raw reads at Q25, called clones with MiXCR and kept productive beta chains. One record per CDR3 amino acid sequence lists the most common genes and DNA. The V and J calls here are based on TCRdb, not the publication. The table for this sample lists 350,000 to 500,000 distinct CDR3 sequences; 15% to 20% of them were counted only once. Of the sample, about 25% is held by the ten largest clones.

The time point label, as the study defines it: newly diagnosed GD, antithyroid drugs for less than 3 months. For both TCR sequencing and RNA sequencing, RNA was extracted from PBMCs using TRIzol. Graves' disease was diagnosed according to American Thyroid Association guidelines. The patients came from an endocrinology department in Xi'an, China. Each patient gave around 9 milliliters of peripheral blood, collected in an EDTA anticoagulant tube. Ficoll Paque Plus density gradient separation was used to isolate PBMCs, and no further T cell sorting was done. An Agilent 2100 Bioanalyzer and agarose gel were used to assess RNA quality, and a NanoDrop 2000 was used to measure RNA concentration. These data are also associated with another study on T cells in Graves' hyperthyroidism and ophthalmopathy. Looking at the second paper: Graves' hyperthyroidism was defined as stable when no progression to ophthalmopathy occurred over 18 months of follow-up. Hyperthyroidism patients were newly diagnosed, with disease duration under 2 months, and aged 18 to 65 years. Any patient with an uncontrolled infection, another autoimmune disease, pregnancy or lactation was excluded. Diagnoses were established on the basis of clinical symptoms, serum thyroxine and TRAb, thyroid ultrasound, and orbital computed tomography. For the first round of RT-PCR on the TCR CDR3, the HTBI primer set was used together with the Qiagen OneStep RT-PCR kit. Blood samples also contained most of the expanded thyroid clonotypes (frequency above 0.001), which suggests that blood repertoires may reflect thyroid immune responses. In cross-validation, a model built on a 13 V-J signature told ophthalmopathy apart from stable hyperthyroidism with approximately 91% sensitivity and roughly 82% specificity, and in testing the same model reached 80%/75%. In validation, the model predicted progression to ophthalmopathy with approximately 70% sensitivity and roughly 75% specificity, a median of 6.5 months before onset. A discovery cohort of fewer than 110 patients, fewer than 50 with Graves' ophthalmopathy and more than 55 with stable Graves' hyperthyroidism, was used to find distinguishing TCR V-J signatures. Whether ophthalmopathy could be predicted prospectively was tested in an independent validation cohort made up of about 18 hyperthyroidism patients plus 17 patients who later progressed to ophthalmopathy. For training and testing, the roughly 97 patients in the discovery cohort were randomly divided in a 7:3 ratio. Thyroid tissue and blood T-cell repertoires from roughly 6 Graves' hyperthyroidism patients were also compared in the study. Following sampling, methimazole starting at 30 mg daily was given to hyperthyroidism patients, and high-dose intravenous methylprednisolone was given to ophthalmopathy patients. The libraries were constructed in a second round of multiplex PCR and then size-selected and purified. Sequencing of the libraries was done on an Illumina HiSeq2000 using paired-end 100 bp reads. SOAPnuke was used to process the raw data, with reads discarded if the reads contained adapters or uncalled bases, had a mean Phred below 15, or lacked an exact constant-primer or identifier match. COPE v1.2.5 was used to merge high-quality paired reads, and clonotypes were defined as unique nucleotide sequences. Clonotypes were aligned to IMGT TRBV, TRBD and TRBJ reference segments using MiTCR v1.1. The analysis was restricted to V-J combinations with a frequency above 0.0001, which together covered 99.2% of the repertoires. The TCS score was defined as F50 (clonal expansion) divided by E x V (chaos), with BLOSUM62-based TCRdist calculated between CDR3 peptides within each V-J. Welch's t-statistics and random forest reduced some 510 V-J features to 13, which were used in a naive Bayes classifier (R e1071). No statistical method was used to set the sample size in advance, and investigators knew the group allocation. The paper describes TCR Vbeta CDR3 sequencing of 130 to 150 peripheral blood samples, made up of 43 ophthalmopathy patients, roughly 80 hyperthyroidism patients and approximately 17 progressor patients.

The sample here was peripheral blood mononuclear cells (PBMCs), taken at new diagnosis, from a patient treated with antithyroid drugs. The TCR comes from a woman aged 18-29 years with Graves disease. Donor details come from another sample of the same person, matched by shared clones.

The sequenced DNA is TGTGCCAGCAGCTTTATCGAGCAGTACTTC. The encoded protein is CASSFIEQYF. The rearranged segments are TRBV7-9 and TRBJ2-7; there is no confident call for the D gene. From its cysteine to its phenylalanine, the CDR3 spans 10 amino acids. CDR3 DNA only is kept here, 30 bases in frame from base 1. From a lookup of the germline V gene (reference sequence), CDR1 and CDR2 are SEHNR and FQNEAQ. The trim is 3 bases for V and 6 bases for J, with a gap of 3 bases between the germline ends.